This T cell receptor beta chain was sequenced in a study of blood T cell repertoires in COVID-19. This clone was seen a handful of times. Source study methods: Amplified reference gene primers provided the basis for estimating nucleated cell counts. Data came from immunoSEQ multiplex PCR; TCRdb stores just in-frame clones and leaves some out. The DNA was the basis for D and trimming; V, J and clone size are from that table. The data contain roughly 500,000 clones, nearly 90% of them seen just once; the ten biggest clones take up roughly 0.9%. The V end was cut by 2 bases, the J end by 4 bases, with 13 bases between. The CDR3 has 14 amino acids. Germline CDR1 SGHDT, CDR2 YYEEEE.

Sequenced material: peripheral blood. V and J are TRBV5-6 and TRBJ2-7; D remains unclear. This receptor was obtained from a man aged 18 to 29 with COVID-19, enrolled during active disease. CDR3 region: CASSFSAPGYEQYF. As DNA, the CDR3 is TGTGCCAGCAGCTTCTCAGCGCCCGGTTACGAGCAGTACTTC.